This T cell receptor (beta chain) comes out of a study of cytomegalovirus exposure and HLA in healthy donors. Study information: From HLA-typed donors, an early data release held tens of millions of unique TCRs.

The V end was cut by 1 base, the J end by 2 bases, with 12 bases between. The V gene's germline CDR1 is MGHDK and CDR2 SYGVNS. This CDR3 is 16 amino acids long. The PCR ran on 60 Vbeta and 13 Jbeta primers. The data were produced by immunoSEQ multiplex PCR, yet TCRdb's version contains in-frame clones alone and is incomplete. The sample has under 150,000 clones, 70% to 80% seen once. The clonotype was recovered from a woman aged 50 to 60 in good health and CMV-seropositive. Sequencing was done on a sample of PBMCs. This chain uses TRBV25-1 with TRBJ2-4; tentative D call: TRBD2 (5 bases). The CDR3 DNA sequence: TGTGCCAGCAGTGAATCGGGGTTTACAACCAAAAACATTCAGTACTTC. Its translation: CASSESGFTTKNIQYF.